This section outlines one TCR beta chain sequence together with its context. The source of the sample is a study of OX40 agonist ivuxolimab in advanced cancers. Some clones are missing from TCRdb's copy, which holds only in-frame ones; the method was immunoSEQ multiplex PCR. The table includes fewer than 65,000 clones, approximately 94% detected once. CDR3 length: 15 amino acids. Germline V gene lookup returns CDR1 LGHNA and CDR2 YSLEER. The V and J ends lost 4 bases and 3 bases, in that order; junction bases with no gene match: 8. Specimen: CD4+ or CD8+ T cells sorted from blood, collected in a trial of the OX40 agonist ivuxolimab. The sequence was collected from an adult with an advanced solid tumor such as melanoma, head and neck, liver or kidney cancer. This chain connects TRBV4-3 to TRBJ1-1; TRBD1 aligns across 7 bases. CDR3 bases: TGCGCCAGCAGCCGAGACAGGGCGGGGCACACTGAAGCTTTCTTT. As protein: CASSRDRAGHTEAFF.